This T cell receptor beta chain was sequenced during a study of vaccination effects on CD4 cells after COVID-19. Background on the study: Of the BNT162b2 and mRNA-1273 vaccines, participants received two doses of one or the other.

Study-wide findings and caveats: Marked contraction was observed in infection-induced and vaccine-induced clones late after vaccination. Sampling in the study covered few convalescent patients and included no early post-infection timepoints.

ViraFEST used viral peptide pools to expand antigen-specific CD4+ T cells before sequencing. The culture ran for nine to eleven days, and then CD4+ T cells were isolated. All vaccine recipients tested negative for nucleocapsid antibodies and had never contracted SARS-CoV-2 infection. Each culture had half its medium swapped for IL-2 medium on days 3 and 7. The CDR3 has 17 amino acids. V lost 4 bases, J lost 0 bases, and 10 bases stayed unmatched. Germline assignment: CDR1 LGHDT and CDR2 YNNKEL (reference sequence). Points on this clone: No antigen is known for it.

Clones were sequenced by immunoSEQ multiplex PCR, and TCRdb holds only the in-frame ones, with some missing. Of tens of thousands of clones listed, approximately 76% are singletons. The chain is built from TRBV3-1 (or the pseudogene TRBV3-2) and TRBJ2-3; TRBD1 matches 7 bases. The sequencing used CD4+ T cells from PBMCs cultured with HCoV-NL63 spike peptides, collected before COVID-19 vaccination. This sequence originates from a human donor who received a COVID-19 vaccine. The CDR3 DNA is TGTGCCAGCAGCCCCACCGGACAGGCGCCTAGCACAGATACGCAGTATTTT. Protein product: CASSPTGQAPSTDTQYF.